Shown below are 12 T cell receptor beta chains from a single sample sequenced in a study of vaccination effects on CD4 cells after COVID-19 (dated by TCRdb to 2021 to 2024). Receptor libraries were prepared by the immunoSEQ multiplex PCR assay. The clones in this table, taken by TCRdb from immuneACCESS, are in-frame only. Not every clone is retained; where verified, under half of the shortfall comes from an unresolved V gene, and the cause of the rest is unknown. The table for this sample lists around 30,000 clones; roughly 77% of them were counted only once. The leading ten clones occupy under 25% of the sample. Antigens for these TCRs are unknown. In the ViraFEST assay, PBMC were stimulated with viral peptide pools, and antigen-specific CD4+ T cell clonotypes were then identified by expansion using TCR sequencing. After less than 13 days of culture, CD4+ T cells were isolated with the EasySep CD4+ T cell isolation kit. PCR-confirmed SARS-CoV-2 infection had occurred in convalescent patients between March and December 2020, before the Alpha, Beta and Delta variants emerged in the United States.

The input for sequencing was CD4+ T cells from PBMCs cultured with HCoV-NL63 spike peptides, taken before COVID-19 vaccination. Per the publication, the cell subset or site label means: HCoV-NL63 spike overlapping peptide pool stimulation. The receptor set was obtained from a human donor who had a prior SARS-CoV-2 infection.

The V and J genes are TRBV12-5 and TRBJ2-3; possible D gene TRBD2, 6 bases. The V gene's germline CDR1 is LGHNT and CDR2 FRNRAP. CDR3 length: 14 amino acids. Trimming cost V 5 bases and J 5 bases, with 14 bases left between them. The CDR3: CASGPRTNVDTQYF. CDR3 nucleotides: TGTGCTAGTGGTCCCAGGACTAATGTAGATACGCAGTATTTT. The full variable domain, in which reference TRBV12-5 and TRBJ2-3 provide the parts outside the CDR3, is DARVTQTPRHKVTEMGQEVTMRCQPILGHNTVFWYRQTMMQGLELLAYFRNRAPLDDSGMPKDRFSAEMPDATLATLKIQPSEPRDSAVYFCASGPRTNVDTQYFGPGTRLTVL.

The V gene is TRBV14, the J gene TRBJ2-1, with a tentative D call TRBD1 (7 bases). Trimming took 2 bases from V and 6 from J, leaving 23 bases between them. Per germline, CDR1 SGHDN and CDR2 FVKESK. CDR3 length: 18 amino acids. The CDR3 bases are TGTGCCAGCAGCCAATGGACTATGACAGGGTGGTACCGCAATGAGCAGTTCTTC. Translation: CASSQWTMTGWYRNEQFF. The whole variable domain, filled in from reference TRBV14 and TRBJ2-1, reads EAGVTQFPSHSVIEKGQTVTLRCDPISGHDNLYWYRRVMGKEIKFLLHFVKESKQDESGMPNNRFLAERTGGTYSTLKVQPAELEDSGVYFCASSQWTMTGWYRNEQFFGPGTRLTVL.

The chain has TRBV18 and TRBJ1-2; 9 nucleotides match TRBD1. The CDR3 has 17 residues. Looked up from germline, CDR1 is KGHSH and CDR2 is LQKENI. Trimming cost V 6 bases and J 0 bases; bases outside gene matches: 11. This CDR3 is CASSPGTGSLANYGYTF. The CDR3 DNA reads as TGTGCCAGCTCCCCCGGGACAGGGTCCCTCGCTAACTATGGCTACACCTTC.

The CDR3 DNA sequence: TGTGCCAGCATTGTCTCCGGGACCACTAGAAACACTGAAGCTTTCTTT. It specifies CASIVSGTTRNTEAFF. This chain uses TRBV7-2 with TRBJ1-1, with D possibly matching TRBD1 (5 bases). The germline V and J ends were trimmed by 7 bases and 2 bases, with 20 bases remaining between them. The CDR3 covers 16 residues. Germline V lookup: CDR1 SGHTA, CDR2 FQGNSA.

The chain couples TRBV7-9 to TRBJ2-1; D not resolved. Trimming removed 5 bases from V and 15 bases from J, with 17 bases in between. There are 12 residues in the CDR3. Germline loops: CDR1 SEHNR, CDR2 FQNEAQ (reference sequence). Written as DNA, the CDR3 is TGTGCCAGCAGCCCAAGTCAGGCGGTTTGGTTCTTC. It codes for CASSPSQAVWFF.

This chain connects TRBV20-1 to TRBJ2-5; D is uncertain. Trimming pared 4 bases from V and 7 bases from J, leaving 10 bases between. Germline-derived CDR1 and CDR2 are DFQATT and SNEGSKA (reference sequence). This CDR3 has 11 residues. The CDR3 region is CSAKDRVTQYF. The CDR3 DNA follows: TGCAGTGCTAAGGATAGGGTGACCCAGTACTTC.

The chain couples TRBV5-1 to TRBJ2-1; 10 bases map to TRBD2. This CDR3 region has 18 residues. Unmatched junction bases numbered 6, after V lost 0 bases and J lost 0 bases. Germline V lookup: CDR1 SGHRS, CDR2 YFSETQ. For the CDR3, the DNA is TGCGCCAGCAGCTTGGATGGGTCTAGCGGGGGCTCCTACAATGAGCAGTTCTTC. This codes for CASSLDGSSGGSYNEQFF.

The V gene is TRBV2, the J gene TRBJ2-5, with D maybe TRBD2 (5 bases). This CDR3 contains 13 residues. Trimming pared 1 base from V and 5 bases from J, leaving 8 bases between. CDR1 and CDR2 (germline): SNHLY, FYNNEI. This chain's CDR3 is CASSEGRGETQYF. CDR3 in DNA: TGTGCCAGCAGTGAAGGGCGAGGGGAGACCCAGTACTTC.

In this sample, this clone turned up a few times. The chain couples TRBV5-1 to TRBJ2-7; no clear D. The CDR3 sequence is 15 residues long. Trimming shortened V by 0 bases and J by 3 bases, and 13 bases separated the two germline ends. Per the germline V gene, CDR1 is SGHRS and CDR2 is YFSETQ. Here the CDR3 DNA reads TGCGCCAGCAGCTTGGCAGTAGCTTCATACTACGAGCAGTACTTC. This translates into CASSLAVASYYEQYF.

The CDR3 spells CASSLYSGGVNNEQFF. CDR3 nucleotides: TGCGCCAGCAGCTTGTACAGCGGGGGGGTAAACAATGAGCAGTTCTTC. The chain couples TRBV5-1 to TRBJ2-1; 10 bases are a match to TRBD2. The germline V gene has CDR1 SGHRS and CDR2 YFSETQ. With V trimmed by 1 base and J by 5 bases, 6 bases remained unmatched. This CDR3 comprises 16 residues.

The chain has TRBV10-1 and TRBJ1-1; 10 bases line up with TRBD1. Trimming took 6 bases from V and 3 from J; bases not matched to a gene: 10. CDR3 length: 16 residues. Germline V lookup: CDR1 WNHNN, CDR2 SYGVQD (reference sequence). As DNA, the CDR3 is TGCGCCAGCAGGGACAGGGGGAAGGGGGCTGACACTGAAGCTTTCTTT. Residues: CASRDRGKGADTEAFF.

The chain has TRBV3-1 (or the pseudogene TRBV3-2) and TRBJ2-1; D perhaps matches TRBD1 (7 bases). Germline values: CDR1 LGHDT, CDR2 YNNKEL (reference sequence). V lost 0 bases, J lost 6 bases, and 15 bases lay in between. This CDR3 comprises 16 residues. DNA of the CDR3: TGTGCCAGCAGCCAAGATCTAGCAGGGGGAGGCAATGAGCAGTTCTTC. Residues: CASSQDLAGGGNEQFF.